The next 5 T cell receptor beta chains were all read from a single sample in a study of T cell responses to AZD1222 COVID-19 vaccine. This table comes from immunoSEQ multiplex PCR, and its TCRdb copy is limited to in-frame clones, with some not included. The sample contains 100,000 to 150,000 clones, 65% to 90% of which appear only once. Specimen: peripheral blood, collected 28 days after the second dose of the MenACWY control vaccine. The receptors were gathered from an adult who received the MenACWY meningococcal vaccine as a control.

The CDR3 DNA is TGTGCCAGCAGCTCAGGACAGTTCGATCAGCCCCAGCATTTT. Amino acid sequence: CASSSGQFDQPQHF. This chain connects TRBV7-8 to TRBJ1-5; possibly TRBD1 for D (6 bases). V dropped 4 bases and J dropped 5 bases, with 12 bases sitting between them. Germline V lookup: CDR1 SGHVS, CDR2 FQNEAQ. CDR3 length: 14 residues.

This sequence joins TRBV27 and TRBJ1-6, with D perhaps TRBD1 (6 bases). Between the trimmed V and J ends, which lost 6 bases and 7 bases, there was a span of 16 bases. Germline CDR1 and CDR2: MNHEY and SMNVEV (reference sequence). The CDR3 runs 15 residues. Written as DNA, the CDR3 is TGTGCCAGCAGACCCCTGACAGGCCAGAATTCACCCCTCCACTTT. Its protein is CASRPLTGQNSPLHF.

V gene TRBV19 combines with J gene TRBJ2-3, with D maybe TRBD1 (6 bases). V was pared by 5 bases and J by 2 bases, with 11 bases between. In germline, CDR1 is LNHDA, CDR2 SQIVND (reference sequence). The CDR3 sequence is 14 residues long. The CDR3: CASSVQGITDTQYF. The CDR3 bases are TGTGCCAGTAGTGTACAGGGTATCACAGATACGCAGTATTTT.

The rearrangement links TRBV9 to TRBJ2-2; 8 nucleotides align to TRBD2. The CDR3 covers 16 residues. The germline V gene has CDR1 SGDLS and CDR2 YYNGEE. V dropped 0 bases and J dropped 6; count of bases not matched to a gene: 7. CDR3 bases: TGTGCCAGCAGCGTAGCGGCGGGAGGTAACCCCGGGGAGCTGTTTTTT. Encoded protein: CASSVAAGGNPGELFF.

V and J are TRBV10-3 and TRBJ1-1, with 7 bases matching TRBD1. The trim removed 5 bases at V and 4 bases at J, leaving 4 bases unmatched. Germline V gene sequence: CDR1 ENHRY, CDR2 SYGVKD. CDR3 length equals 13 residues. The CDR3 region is CAISTGQPTEAFF. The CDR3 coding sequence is TGTGCCATCAGTACGGGACAGCCCACTGAAGCTTTCTTT.